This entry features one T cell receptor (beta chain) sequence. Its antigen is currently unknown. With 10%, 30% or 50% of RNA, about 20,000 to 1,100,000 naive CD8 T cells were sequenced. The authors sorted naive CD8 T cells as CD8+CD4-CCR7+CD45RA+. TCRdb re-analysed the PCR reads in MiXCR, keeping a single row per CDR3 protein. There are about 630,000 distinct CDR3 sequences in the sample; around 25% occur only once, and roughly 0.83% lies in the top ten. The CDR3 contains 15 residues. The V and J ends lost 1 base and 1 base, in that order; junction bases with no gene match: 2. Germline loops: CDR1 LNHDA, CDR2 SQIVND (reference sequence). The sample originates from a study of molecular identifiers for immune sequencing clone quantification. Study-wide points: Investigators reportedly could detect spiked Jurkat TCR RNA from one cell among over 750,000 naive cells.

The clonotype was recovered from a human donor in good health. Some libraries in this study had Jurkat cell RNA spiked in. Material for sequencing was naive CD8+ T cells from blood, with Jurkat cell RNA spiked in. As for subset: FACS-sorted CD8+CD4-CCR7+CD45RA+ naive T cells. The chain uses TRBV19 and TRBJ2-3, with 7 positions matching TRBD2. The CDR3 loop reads CASSIGGGGTDTQYF. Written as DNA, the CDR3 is TGTGCCAGTAGTATAGGCGGGGGAGGCACAGATACGCAGTATTTT.